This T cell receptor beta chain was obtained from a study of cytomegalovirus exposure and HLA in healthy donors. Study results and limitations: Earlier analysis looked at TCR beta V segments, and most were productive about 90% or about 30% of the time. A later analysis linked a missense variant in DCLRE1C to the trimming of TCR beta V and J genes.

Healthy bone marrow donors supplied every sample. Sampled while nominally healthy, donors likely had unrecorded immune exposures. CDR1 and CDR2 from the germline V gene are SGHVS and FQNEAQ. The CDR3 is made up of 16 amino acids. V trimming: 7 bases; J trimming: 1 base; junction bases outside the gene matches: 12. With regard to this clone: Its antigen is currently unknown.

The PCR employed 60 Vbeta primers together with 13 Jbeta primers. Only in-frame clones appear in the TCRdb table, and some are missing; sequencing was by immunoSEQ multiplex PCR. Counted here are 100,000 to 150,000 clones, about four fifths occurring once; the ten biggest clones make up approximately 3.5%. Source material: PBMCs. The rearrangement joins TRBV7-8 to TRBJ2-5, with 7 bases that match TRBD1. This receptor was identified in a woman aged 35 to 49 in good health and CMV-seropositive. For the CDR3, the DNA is TGTGCCAGCAACAAATTCCCCCGGGACAGCCAAGAGACCCAGTACTTC. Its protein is CASNKFPRDSQETQYF.